This T cell receptor (beta chain) was captured by sequencing in a study of T cells after yellow fever vaccination. Study findings and constraints: Post-booster repertoires contained most primary-vaccination clones again (96% CD4, roughly 91% CD8). There was a small share of clonotypes that showed up in both the CD4 and CD8 compartments.

Trimming shortened V by 6 bases and J by 6 bases, and 17 bases separated the two germline ends. The CDR3 has 15 residues. The sample holds a few counts of this clonotype. Its specificity is unknown. UMIs and a universal primer site were added when TCR cDNA was made by 5'RACE template switching. One entry per CDR3 protein results from TCRdb running MiXCR on the 5' RACE reads. The sample shows 500,000 to 550,000 distinct CDR3 sequences, 20% to 25% of them seen only once. The source of this sequence is a man between 18 and 29 years old who received the YFV17D yellow fever vaccine. This rearrangement joins TRBV12-3 or TRBV12-4 to TRBJ2-2; D might be TRBD2 (6 bases). The material was PBMCs, obtained less than 25 days after the first yellow fever vaccination. This chain's CDR3 is CASRPGTQGPGELFF. As DNA, the CDR3 is TGTGCCAGCAGGCCGGGGACTCAGGGTCCCGGGGAGCTGTTTTTT.